This T cell receptor (beta chain) was captured in a study of beta chain features in type 1 diabetes. Study-wide findings and caveats: Over-representation of high TCR-expressing cells was a possible consequence of cDNA sequencing.

On this clone itself: Its antigen is still unknown.

Expressed TCRB transcripts were sequenced because the entire RNA isolate underwent reverse transcription. Sequenced by immunoSEQ multiplex PCR; TCRdb stores in-frame clones only, minus some. This sample carries about 620,000 clones, around a sixth of them seen once, and the ten largest clones take about 0.086%. Looked up from germline, CDR1 is MDHEN and CDR2 is SYDVKM. The CDR3 spans 13 residues. V was pared by 6 bases and J by 3 bases, with 5 bases of the junction left unmatched. The chain joins TRBV28 to TRBJ2-7; 7 bases line up with TRBD1. This receptor was identified in a man aged 18 to 30 in good health. Input material: naive CD4+ T cells from blood. CDR3 nucleotide sequence: TGTGCCAGCAGATTACAGGGGCGCTACGAGCAGTACTTC. This translates into CASRLQGRYEQYF.